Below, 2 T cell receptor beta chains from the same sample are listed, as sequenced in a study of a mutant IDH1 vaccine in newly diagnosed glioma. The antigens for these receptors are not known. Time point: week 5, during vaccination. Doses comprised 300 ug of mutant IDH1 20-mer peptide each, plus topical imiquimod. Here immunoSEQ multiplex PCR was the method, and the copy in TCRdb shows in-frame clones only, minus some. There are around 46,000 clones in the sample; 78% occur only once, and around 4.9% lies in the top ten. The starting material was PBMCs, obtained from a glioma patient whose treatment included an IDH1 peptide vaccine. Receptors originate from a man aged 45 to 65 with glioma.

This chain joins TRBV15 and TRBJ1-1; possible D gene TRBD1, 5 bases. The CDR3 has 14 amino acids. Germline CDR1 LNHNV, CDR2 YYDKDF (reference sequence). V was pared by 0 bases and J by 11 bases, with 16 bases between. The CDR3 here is CATSRDLAGRRAFF. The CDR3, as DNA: TGTGCCACCAGCAGAGATTTGGCAGGGAGGAGGGCTTTCTTT.

CDR3 sequence (DNA): TGTGCCAGCAGAGCACAGGGGGGAACCGGGGAGCTGTTTTTT. Translating gives CASRAQGGTGELFF. This rearrangement joins TRBV6-4 to TRBJ2-2, with 8 positions matching TRBD1. Germline values: CDR1 MRHNA, CDR2 SNTAGT. The CDR3 extends over 14 amino acids. Trimming cost V 6 bases and J 5 bases; bases outside gene matches: 5.